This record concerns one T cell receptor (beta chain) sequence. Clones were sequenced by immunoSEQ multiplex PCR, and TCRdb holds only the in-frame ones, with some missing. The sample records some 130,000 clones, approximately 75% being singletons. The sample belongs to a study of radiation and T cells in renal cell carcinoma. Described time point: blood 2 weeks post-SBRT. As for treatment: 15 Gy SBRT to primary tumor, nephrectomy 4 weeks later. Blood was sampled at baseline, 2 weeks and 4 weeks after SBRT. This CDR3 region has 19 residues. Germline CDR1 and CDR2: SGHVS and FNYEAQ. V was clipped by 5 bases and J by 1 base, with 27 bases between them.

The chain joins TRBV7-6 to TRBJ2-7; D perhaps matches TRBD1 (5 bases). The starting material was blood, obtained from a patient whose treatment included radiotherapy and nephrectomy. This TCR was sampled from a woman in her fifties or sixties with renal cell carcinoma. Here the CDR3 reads CASSAPHIGTGSLSYEQYF. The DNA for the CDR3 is TGTGCCAGCAGCGCACCCCACATCGGTACAGGTTCCCTATCCTACGAGCAGTACTTC.